These 8 T cell receptor beta chains were all obtained from the same sample, sequenced in a study of control samples from healthy donors and cancer patients. The table came from immunoSEQ multiplex PCR; TCRdb's copy has only in-frame clones and leaves some out. In the table there are approximately 100,000 clones, approximately 92% of which are singletons. Sequencing was carried out using blood. The receptor source for this set is a human donor in good health. The donor label of this sample is uncertain.

This chain uses TRBV4-1 with TRBJ1-5, with D possibly TRBD1 on 5 matching bases. This CDR3 is 17 amino acids long. V gave up 2 bases and J gave up 4 bases, with 18 bases separating them. The germline gives CDR1 MGHRA, CDR2 YSYEKL. Written as DNA, the CDR3 is TGCGCCAGCAGCCAAAGTTTCGAGACAGAAATTAATCAGCCCCAGCATTTT. The encoded protein is CASSQSFETEINQPQHF.

This clone turned up a few times. The V and J genes are TRBV5-4 and TRBJ2-5, with 8 bases aligning to TRBD1. This CDR3 is built from 15 residues. V lost 0 bases to trimming and J lost 5 bases; unmatched junction nucleotides: 6. Germline CDR1 is SGHNT and CDR2 is YYREEE (reference sequence). CDR3 DNA sequence: TGTGCCAGCAGCTTGGGGACAGGGACGCGGGAGACCCAGTACTTC. Translating it yields CASSLGTGTRETQYF.

The rearrangement uses TRBV19 and TRBJ2-1, with D hard to call. V was pared by 5 bases and J by 9 bases, with 11 bases between. Germline values: CDR1 LNHDA, CDR2 SQIVND (reference sequence). This CDR3 comprises 12 residues. Written as DNA, the CDR3 is TGTGCCAGTAGTTATAGTGTCGGTGAGCAGTTCTTC. It encodes CASSYSVGEQFF. The full variable domain, completed using reference TRBV19 and TRBJ2-1, is DGGITQSPKYLFRKEGQNVTLSCEQNLNHDAMYWYRQDPGQGLRLIYYSQIVNDFQKGDIAEGYSVSREKKESFPLTVTSAQKNPTAFYLCASSYSVGEQFFGPGTRLTVL.

The rearrangement uses TRBV15 and TRBJ1-1; D not resolved. CDR1 is LNHNV and CDR2 is YYDKDF in the germline V gene (reference sequence). This CDR3 spans 14 amino acids. Trimming pared 0 bases from V and 4 bases from J, leaving 9 bases between. This CDR3 is CATSRELGFTEAFF. In DNA, the CDR3 is TGTGCCACCAGCAGAGAGCTGGGCTTCACTGAAGCTTTCTTT.

A few counts support this clone. CDR3 residues: CASSQEFGNEQFF. For the CDR3, the DNA is TGTGCCAGCAGCCAGGAGTTCGGGAATGAGCAGTTCTTC. The chain couples TRBV3-1 (or the pseudogene TRBV3-2) to TRBJ2-1; D remains unclear. The CDR3 has 13 residues. The germline gives CDR1 LGHDT, CDR2 YNNKEL (reference sequence). The V end was cut by 3 bases, the J end by 7 bases, with 10 bases between.

V gene TRBV13 combines with J gene TRBJ2-2; 9 nucleotides agree with TRBD1. J gave up 6 bases and V 6 bases, and 8 bases lay outside the gene matches. There are 15 residues in the CDR3. The germline CDR1 and CDR2 sequences are PRHDT and FYEKMQ (reference sequence). For the CDR3, the DNA is TGTGCCAGCAGTCTTGGGACAGGGAGGTCCGGGGAGCTGTTTTTT. This gives the protein CASSLGTGRSGELFF.

The rearrangement uses TRBV7-8 and TRBJ2-1; D uncertain. V shed 5 bases and J shed 7 bases, with 15 bases lying between them. Germline CDR1 and CDR2: SGHVS and FQNEAQ. This CDR3 region has 14 residues. The CDR3 spells CASSPHRNENEQFF. CDR3 nucleotide sequence: TGTGCCAGCAGCCCACACCGCAATGAAAATGAGCAGTTCTTC.

Note on this clone: The same CDR3 arises from other DNA sequences in this sample as well. The chain uses TRBV5-1 and TRBJ2-1; D not certain. The V end lost 1 base, the J end lost 5 bases, and 4 bases lay between the germline ends. The CDR3 is 12 amino acids. Germline values: CDR1 SGHRS, CDR2 YFSETQ. Here the CDR3 reads CASSLSNNEQFF. Written as DNA, the CDR3 is TGCGCCAGCAGCTTGTCTAACAATGAGCAGTTCTTC.